A selection of T cell receptor beta chains follows, all from one sample in a study of lung T cells in sarcoidosis with Löfgren's syndrome. Each CDR3 protein gets one entry after TCRdb re-called the reads with MiXCR. Of 15,000 to 25,000 distinct CDR3 sequences listed, about a fifth are singletons. Sequencing was done on a sample of CD4+ T cells from PBMCs. Source of these receptors: a human donor with sarcoidosis (Löfgren's syndrome or another form), or a control subject (not recorded which). The CDR3 runs from the conserved cysteine through the conserved F or W. For some rows the clone size is stated as once, few or many, or as a class when expanded; others skip it.

V	J	size	CDR3
TRBV7-7	TRBJ2-1	many	CASSQLTGGEQFF
TRBV28	TRBJ2-6	many	CASSQTGSGANVLTF
TRBV28	TRBJ2-7	many	CASSVGGASSYEQYF
TRBV5-1	TRBJ2-5	NA	CASSQGTGGKETQYF
TRBV5-6	TRBJ1-1	few	CASSFKGRTEAFF
TRBV10-1	TRBJ2-7	many	CASADLPDEQYF
TRBV6-1	TRBJ2-5	medium-sized	CASSSVSGSQETQYF
TRBV11-2	TRBJ2-3	few	CASSQQGLTDTQYF
TRBV11-2	TRBJ2-7	many	CASSPLSRTGVYEQYF
TRBV28	TRBJ1-1	NA	CASTPPPTGVAEAFF
TRBV28	TRBJ2-2	many	CASSSTGTGGIGELFF
TRBV7-2	TRBJ2-5	many	CASSFQETQYF
TRBV28	TRBJ2-3	many	CASALSPPGLVTQYF
TRBV12-3/TRBV12-4	TRBJ2-7	many	CASTPSVHYEQYF
TRBV2	TRBJ2-7	many	CASSVTQRGYEQYF
TRBV27	TRBJ2-3	few	CAGRVQETADTQYF
TRBV28	TRBJ2-2	many	CASSSGNRNGELFF